This T cell receptor (beta chain) was profiled in a study of blood T cell repertoires in COVID-19. Per the study methods: Quantification of nucleated cells was approximated via reference gene primer amplification. The repertoire was sequenced with immunoSEQ multiplex PCR; TCRdb's copy has only in-frame clones and lacks some. The DNA gave D and trimming, while V, J and clone size come from that table. The repertoire has some 120,000 clones, around 90% of them found once; the top ten carry around 0.81%. The V end lost 2 bases, the J end lost 0 bases, and 7 bases lay between the germline ends. From germline, CDR1 is SGHTA and CDR2 FQGTGA. CDR3 length: 14 residues.

This clonotype was sampled from a woman in her forties or fifties with active or convalescent COVID-19. This chain connects TRBV7-3 to TRBJ2-5; no firm D call. The specimen was peripheral blood. This CDR3 reads CASSLGPYQETQYF. The CDR3 region has the DNA TGTGCCAGCAGCTTAGGGCCGTACCAAGAGACCCAGTACTTC. Full variable domain (remainder filled in from reference TRBV7-3 and TRBJ2-5): GAGVSQTPSNKVTEKGKYVELRCDPISGHTALYWYRQSLGQGPEFLIYFQGTGAADDSGLPNDRFFAVRPEGSVSTLKIQRTERGDSAVYLCASSLGPYQETQYFGPGTRLLVL.